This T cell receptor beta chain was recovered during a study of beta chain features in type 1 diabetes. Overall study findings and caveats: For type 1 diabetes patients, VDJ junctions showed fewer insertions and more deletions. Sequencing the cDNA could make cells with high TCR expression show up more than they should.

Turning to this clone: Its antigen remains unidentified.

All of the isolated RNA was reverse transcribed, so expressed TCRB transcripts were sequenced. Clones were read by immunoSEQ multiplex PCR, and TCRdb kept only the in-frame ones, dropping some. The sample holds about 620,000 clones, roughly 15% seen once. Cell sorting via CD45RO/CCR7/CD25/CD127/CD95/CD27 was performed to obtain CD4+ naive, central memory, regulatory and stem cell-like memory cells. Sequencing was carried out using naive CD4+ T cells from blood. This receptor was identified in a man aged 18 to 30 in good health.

The CDR3 loop reads CASSQELTGLGRYNEQFF. CDR3 nucleotide sequence: TGCGCCAGCAGCCAAGAATTGACGGGACTAGGTCGCTACAATGAGCAGTTCTTC. The chain is built from TRBV4-3 and TRBJ2-1; TRBD2 matches 8 bases. V was pared by 0 bases and J by 3 bases, with 10 bases of the junction left unmatched. The germline gives CDR1 LGHNA, CDR2 YSLEER. CDR3 size: 18 residues.